This TCR beta chain came from a study of control samples from healthy donors and cancer patients. Here immunoSEQ multiplex PCR was the method, and the copy in TCRdb shows in-frame clones only, minus some. The sample contains 95,000 to 130,000 clones, 88% of which appear only once. Germline assignment: CDR1 MNHEY and CDR2 SMNVEV (reference sequence). The CDR3 covers 16 residues. V gave up 1 base and J gave up 5 bases; unmatched junction bases: 9. This clone appeared a few times. What was sequenced was blood. The receptor was isolated from a woman in her 70s in good health. The chain employs TRBV27 and TRBJ1-1; 8 bases are shared with TRBD1. The DNA of the CDR3 is TGTGCCAGCAGTTTATGGCAGGGGGCGTTGGATACTGAAGCTTTCTTT. Its translation is CASSLWQGALDTEAFF.